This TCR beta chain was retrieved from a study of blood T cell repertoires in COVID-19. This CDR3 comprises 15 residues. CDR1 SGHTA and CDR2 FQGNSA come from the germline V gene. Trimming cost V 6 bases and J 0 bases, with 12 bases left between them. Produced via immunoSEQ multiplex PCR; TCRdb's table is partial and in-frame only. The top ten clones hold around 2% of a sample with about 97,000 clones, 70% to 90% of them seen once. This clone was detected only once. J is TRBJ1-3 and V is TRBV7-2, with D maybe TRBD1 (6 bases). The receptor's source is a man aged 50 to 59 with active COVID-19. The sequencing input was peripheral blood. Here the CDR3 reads CASRAGVNSGNTIYF. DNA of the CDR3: TGTGCCAGCAGGGCAGGGGTTAACTCTGGAAACACCATATATTTT.